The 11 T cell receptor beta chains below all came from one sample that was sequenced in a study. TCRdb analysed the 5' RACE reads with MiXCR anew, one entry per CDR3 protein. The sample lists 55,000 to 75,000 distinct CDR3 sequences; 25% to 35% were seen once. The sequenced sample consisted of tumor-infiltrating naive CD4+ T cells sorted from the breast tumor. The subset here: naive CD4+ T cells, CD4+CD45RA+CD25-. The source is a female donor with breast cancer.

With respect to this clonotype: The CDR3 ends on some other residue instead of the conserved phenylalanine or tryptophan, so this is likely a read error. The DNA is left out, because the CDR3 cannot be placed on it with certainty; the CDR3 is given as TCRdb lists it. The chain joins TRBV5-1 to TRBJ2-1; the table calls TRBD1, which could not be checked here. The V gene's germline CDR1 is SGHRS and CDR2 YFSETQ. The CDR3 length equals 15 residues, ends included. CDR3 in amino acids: CASSPEGLPGDRERI.

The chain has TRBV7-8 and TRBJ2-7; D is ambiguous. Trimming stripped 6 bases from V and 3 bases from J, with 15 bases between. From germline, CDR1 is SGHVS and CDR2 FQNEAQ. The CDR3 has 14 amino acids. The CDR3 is CASRPGPTLYEQYF. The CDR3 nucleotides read TGTGCCAGCAGACCAGGACCAACTCTCTACGAGCAGTACTTC.

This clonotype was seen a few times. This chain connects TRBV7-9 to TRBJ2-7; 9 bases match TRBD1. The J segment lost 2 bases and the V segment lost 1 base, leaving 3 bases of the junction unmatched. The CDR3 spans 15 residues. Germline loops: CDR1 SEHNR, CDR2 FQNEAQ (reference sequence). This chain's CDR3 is CASSLEGTGPYEQYF. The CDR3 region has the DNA TGTGCCAGCAGCTTAGAAGGGACAGGGCCCTACGAGCAGTACTTC.

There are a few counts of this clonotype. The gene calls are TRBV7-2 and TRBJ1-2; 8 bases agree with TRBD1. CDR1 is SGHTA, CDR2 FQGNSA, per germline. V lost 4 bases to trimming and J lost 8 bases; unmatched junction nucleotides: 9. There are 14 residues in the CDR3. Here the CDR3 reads CASSSLDRVKGYTF. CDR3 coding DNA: TGTGCCAGCAGCTCCTTGGACAGGGTTAAAGGCTACACCTTC.

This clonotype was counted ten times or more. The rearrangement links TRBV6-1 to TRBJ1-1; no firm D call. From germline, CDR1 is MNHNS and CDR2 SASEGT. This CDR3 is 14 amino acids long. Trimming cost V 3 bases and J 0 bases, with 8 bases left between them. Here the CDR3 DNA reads TGTGCCAGCAGTGATCATAGGCTGAACACTGAAGCTTTCTTT. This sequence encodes CASSDHRLNTEAFF.

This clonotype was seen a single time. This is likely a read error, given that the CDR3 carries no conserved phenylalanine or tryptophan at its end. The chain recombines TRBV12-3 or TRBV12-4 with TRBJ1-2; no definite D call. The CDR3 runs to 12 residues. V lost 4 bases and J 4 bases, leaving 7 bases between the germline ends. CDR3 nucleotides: TGTGCCAGCAGTTCGATCGGCTATGGCTACACCATC. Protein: CASSSIGYGYTI.

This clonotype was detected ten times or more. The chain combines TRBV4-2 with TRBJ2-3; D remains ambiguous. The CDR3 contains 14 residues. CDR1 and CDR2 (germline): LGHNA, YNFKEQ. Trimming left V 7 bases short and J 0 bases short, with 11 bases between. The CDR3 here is CASKEQSSTDTQYF. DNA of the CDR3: TGTGCCAGCAAGGAGCAGTCTAGCACAGATACGCAGTATTTT.

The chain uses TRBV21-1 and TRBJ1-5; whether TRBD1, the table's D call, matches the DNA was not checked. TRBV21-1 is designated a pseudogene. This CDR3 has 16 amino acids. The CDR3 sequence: CASSKVPGALFQPQHF. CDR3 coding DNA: TGTGCCAGCAGCAAAGTCCCGGGGGCGCTCTTTCAGCCCCAGCATTTT.

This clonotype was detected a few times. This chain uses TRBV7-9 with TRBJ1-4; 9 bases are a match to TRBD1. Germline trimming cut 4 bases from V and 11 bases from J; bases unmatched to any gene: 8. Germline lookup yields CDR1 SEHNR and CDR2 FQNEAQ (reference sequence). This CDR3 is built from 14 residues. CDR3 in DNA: TGTGCCAGCAGCTCGGGACAGGGAGTAGAGAAACTGTTTTTT. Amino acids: CASSSGQGVEKLFF.

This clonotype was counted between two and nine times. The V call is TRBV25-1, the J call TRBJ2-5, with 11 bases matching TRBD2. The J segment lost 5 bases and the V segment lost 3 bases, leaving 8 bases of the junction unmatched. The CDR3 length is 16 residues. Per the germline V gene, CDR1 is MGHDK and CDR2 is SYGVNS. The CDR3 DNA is TGTGCCAGCAGTGATAGCGGGAGGGGATCGGGGGAGACCCAGTACTTC. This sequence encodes CASSDSGRGSGETQYF.

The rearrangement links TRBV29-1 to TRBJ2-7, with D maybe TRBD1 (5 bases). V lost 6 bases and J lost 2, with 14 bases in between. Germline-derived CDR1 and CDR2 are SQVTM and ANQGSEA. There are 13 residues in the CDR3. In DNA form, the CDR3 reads TGCAGCGTCGCCGCAGGGTGGACCTACGAGCAGTACTTC. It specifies CSVAAGWTYEQYF.